Following are 5 T cell receptor beta chains from one sample sequenced in a study of blood T cell repertoires in COVID-19 (TCRdb year 2020). The receptor library was made with the immunoSEQ multiplex PCR assay. TCRdb's version of the immuneACCESS table is confined to in-frame rearrangements and falls short of the full clone set. An unresolved V gene accounts for under half of the shortfall where checked; the remainder is of unknown origin. The sample yields more than 120,000 clones; nearly 85% were counted once. The ten largest clones capture roughly 3.7% of the sample. The sequenced sample was PBMCs or T cells enriched from blood (not recorded which). The receptors here all came from a man aged 45-65 years in a cohort exposed to, infected with or recovered from COVID-19 (not recorded which).

The chain uses TRBV2 and TRBJ2-5; D is undetermined. The V gene lost 6 bases and the J gene lost 5 bases, with 7 bases spanning the gap. CDR1 and CDR2 (germline): SNHLY, FYNNEI. This CDR3 spans 11 amino acids. CDR3: CASRLEETQYF. DNA for the CDR3: TGTGCCAGCAGGCTAGAGGAGACCCAGTACTTC.

This rearrangement joins TRBV30 to TRBJ2-2; the match to TRBD2 covers 8 bases. V lost 3 bases to trimming and J lost 4 bases; unmatched junction nucleotides: 7. The CDR3 totals 15 residues. The germline CDR1 and CDR2 sequences are GTSNPN and SVGIG (reference sequence). CDR3 sequence: CAWSRAAGATGELFF. The CDR3 DNA reads as TGTGCCTGGAGCCGCGCAGCGGGAGCCACCGGGGAGCTGTTTTTT.

This clone was seen once. The gene calls are TRBV6-1 and TRBJ2-1, with 9 bases that match TRBD1. The CDR3 is made up of 15 amino acids. Germline V gene lookup returns CDR1 MNHNS and CDR2 SASEGT. J lost 6 bases, V lost 2 bases, and 5 bases had no gene match. The CDR3 is CASSELGQGINEQFF. In nucleotides, the CDR3 is TGTGCCAGCAGTGAACTCGGACAGGGGATCAATGAGCAGTTCTTC.

The chain links TRBV28 to TRBJ2-5; TRBD2 matches 12 bases. The CDR3 runs to 16 residues. The V segment lost 5 bases and the J segment 4 bases; nucleotides outside the gene matches: 8. Germline V gene sequence: CDR1 MDHEN, CDR2 SYDVKM. The CDR3, as DNA: TGTGCCAGCAGTCTCCCTCCGGGACTAGCGGGAGAGACCCAGTACTTC. This sequence encodes CASSLPPGLAGETQYF.

V gene TRBV9 combines with J gene TRBJ2-2; 9 bases line up with TRBD1. The length of the CDR3 is 15 residues. Germline CDR1 and CDR2: SGDLS and YYNGEE. Unmatched junction bases numbered 2, after V lost 2 bases and J lost 3 bases. The DNA for the CDR3 is TGTGCCAGCAGCGTGTGGACAGGGGACACCGGGGAGCTGTTTTTT. Protein: CASSVWTGDTGELFF. Full variable domain (remainder filled in from reference TRBV9 and TRBJ2-2): DSGVTQTPKHLITATGQRVTLRCSPRSGDLSVYWYQQSLDQGLQFLIQYYNGEERAKGNILERFSAQQFPDLHSELNLSSLELGDSALYFCASSVWTGDTGELFFGEGSRLTVL.